The rows below give T cell receptor beta chains drawn from one sample of a study of vaccination and CD4 T cells after COVID-19. For these TCRs, the target antigens are not known. Each CDR3 protein is one row after TCRdb ran MiXCR on the PCR reads. The table includes around 5,900 distinct CDR3 sequences, approximately 48% detected once. Specimen: CD4+ T cells from blood, cultured in vitro. The receptors come from a human donor who had recovered from COVID-19. CDR3s include the opening cysteine and the closing phenylalanine or tryptophan. The order of the fields is CDR3 protein, CDR3 DNA, V gene, J gene, D gene, clone size. A D gene is named only where the DNA matches it firmly. A clone size is listed for some rows: how often the clone was seen (once, few, many), or a class if it is expanded.

CASSAGGKETQYF	TGTGCCAGCAGCGCAGGGGGGAAGGAGACCCAGTACTTC	TRBV9	TRBJ2-5	.	few
CASSAQGVWRQPQHF	TGTGCCAGCAGTGCACAGGGTGTTTGGAGGCAGCCCCAGCATTTT	TRBV2	TRBJ1-5	.	.
CASSFFGIRGEQYF	TGTGCCAGCAGCTTTTTCGGGATCCGGGGGGAGCAGTACTTC	TRBV11-3	TRBJ2-7	.	few
CASSSGRGNTEAFF	TGTGCCAGCAGCTCGGGCAGGGGCAACACTGAAGCTTTCTTT	TRBV11-2	TRBJ1-1	.	few
CASSFSGLAGYTF	TGTGCCAGCAGCTTTTCAGGGTTAGCTGGCTACACCTTC	TRBV7-2	TRBJ1-2	.	.
CASNRYSNQPQHF	TGTGCCAGTAACAGGTATAGCAATCAGCCCCAGCATTTT	TRBV19	TRBJ1-5	.	few
CASSGPGTGLNQPQHF	TGTGCCAGCAGTGGCCCCGGGACAGGGCTCAATCAGCCCCAGCATTTT	TRBV2	TRBJ1-5	TRBD1	few
CASSQDIGAYNSPLHF	TGTGCCAGCAGCCAAGACATCGGCGCGTATAATTCACCCCTCCACTTT	TRBV4-2	TRBJ1-6	.	.
CSARDVVNYGYTF	TGCAGTGCTAGAGATGTGGTTAACTATGGCTACACCTTC	TRBV20-1	TRBJ1-2	.	few
CSALRATGGVKYF	TGCAGTGCTCTTAGGGCTACAGGGGGCGTGAAGTACTTC	TRBV20-1	TRBJ2-7	TRBD1	.
CASSLNPLQEGMNTEAFF	TGTGCCAGCAGCTTAAATCCCTTGCAAGAGGGGATGAACACTGAAGCTTTCTTT	TRBV7-9	TRBJ1-1	.	.
CSARAQSGANVLTF	TGCAGTGCTAGAGCCCAATCTGGGGCCAACGTCCTGACTTTC	TRBV20-1	TRBJ2-6	.	.
CASSQVGPINSPLHF	TGTGCCAGCAGCCAGGTGGGACCCATTAATTCACCCCTCCACTTT	TRBV27	TRBJ1-6	.	.
CASSLRQGPFTF	TGTGCCAGCAGTTTAAGACAGGGACCCTTCACCTTC	TRBV6-5	TRBJ1-2	TRBD1	.
CSARGGLAGAPQETQYF	TGCAGTGCTAGAGGTGGACTAGCGGGAGCACCCCAAGAGACCCAGTACTTC	TRBV20-1	TRBJ2-5	TRBD2	.
CASSPSGQGAGNTEAFF	TGTGCCAGCTCACCATCGGGACAGGGGGCCGGGAACACTGAAGCTTTCTTT	TRBV18	TRBJ1-1	TRBD1	.
CASSANRAFNQPQHF	TGTGCCAGCAGTGCGAACAGGGCCTTTAATCAGCCCCAGCATTTT	TRBV6-1	TRBJ1-5	.	.
CASSKTTGISYGYTF	TGTGCCAGCAGCAAAACGACGGGGATTAGCTATGGCTACACCTTC	TRBV2	TRBJ1-2	.	.
CASSLMDSPNTEAFF	TGTGCCAGCAGCTTAATGGACAGCCCGAACACTGAAGCTTTCTTT	TRBV7-2	TRBJ1-1	.	.
CSATSVTASDTQYF	TGCAGTGCAACTAGCGTTACCGCATCGGATACGCAGTATTTT	TRBV20-1	TRBJ2-3	TRBD2	.
CAWSEGVAPVNEQFF	TGTGCCTGGAGTGAGGGGGTAGCCCCGGTCAATGAGCAGTTCTTC	TRBV30	TRBJ2-1	.	.
CASSSTSGGAVGEQFF	TGTGCCAGCAGTTCGACTAGCGGGGGGGCCGTCGGTGAGCAGTTCTTC	TRBV27	TRBJ2-1	TRBD2	.